This TCR beta chain was obtained from a study of T cell responses to AZD1222 COVID-19 vaccine. Findings and limits, study-wide: Without day 14 samples, only post-peak T cell repertoires were studied. It was only a handful of AZD1222 recipients who were seropositive at baseline. Donors were largely white British and mainly female; clonal diversity was possibly underestimated. Vaccine-related CD4 TCRs covered spike, predominating at 160-218 and 743-854.

A word on this clone: Its antigen is unknown.

Profiling relied on immunoSEQ multiplex PCR, and the TCRdb table lists in-frame clones only, not all of them. The data hold 250,000 to 300,000 clones, with 90% to 95% observed a single time. The V and J ends lost 1 base and 6 bases, in that order; junction bases with no gene match: 7. From germline, CDR1 is LNHNV and CDR2 YYDKDF (reference sequence). The CDR3 length is 16 residues. V is TRBV15 and J is TRBJ2-2; the match to TRBD2 covers 8 bases. The receptor's source is an adult who received the AZD1222 COVID-19 vaccine. Sequenced here: peripheral blood, sampled 28 days after the second AZD1222 dose. The DNA for the CDR3 is TGTGCCACCAGCAGAGCGGGAGGGGCTGTCGCCGGGGAGCTGTTTTTT. It translates to CATSRAGGAVAGELFF. Full variable domain (rest looked up from reference TRBV15 and TRBJ2-2): DAMVIQNPRYQVTQFGKPVTLSCSQTLNHNVMYWYQQKSSQAPKLLFHYYDKDFNNEADTPDNFQSRRPNTSFCFLDIRSPGLGDTAMYLCATSRAGGAVAGELFFGEGSRLTVL.